This T cell receptor (beta chain) comes out of a study of T cell responses to AZD1222 COVID-19 vaccine. Looking at the study overall: Investigators merged groups given second doses at roughly 4 or roughly 12 weeks.

TCRdb's copy holds only in-frame clones and misses some; the assay was immunoSEQ multiplex PCR. The table records roughly 160,000 clones, 75% to 90% of them present only once. With respect to this clone: Its antigen is still unknown.

CDR3 length: 18 amino acids. V dropped 0 bases and J dropped 1 base, with 19 bases sitting between them. CDR1 MGHRA and CDR2 YSYEKL come from the germline V gene. Overall study findings and caveats: Just a handful of AZD1222 recipients were seropositive at baseline.

The clonotype originates from an adult in good health. The V gene is TRBV4-1, the J gene TRBJ2-7, with D possibly called TRBD1 or TRBD2 (7 bases each). The sequencing here drew on peripheral blood, taken on day 0 of AZD1222 vaccination. CDR3 sequence: CASSQDPGGTVRSYEQYF. In nucleotides, the CDR3 is TGCGCCAGCAGCCAAGATCCCGGGGGGACAGTCCGTTCCTACGAGCAGTACTTC.